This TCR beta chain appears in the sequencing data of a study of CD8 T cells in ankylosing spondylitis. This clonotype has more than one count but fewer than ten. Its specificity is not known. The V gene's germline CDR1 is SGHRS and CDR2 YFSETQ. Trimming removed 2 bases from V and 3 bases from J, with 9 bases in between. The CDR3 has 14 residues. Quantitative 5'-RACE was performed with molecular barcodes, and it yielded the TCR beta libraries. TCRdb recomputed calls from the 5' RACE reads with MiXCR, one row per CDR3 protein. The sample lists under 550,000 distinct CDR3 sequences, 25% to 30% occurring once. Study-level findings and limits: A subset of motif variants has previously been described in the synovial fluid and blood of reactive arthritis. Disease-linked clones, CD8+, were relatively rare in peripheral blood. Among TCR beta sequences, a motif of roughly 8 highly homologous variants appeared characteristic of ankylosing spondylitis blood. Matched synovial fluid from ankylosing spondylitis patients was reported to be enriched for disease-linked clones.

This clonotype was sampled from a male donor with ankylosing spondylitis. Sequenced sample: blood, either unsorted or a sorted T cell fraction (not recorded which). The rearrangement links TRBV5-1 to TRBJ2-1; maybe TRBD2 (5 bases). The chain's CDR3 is CASSLKTNYNEQFF. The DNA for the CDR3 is TGCGCCAGCAGCTTAAAGACTAACTACAATGAGCAGTTCTTC.